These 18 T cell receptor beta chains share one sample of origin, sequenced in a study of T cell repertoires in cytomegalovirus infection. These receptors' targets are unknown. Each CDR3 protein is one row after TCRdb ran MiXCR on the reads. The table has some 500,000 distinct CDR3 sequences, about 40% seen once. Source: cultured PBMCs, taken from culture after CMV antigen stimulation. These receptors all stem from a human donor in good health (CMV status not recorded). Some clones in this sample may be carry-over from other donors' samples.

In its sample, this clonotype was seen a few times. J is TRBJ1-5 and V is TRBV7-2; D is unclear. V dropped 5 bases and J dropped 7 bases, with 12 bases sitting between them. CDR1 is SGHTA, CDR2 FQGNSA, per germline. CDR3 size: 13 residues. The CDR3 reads CASSATNMQPQHF. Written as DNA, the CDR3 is TGTGCCAGCAGCGCAACGAATATGCAGCCCCAGCATTTT.

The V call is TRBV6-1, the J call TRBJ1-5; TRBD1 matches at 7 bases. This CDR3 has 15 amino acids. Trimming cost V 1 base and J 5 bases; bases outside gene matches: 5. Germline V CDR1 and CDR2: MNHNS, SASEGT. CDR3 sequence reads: CASSEGTGHYQPQHF. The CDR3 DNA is TGTGCCAGCAGTGAAGGGACAGGACATTATCAGCCCCAGCATTTT.

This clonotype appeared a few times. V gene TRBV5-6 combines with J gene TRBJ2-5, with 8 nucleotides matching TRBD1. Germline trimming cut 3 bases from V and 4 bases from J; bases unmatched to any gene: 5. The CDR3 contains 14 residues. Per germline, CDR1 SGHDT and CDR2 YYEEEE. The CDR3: CASSSGQGGETQYF. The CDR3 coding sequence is TGTGCCAGCAGCTCCGGACAGGGAGGAGAGACCCAGTACTTC.

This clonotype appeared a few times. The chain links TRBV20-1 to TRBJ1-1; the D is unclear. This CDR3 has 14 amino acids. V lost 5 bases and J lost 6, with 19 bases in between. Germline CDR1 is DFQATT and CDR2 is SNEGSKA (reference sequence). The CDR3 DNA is TGCAGTGCTCCCCCCGGAGGGTACGCGGCTGAAGCTTTCTTT. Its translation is CSAPPGGYAAEAFF.

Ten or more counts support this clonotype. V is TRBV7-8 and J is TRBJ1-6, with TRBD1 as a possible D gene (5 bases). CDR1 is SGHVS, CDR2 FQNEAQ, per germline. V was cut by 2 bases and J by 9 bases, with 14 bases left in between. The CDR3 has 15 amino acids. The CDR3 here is CASSLLSGVGSPLHF. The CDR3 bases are TGTGCCAGCAGCTTATTGTCGGGGGTAGGTTCACCCCTCCACTTT. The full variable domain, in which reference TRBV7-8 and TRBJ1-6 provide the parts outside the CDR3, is GAGVSQSPRYKVAKRGQDVALRCDPISGHVSLFWYQQALGQGPEFLTYFQNEAQLDKSGLPSDRFFAERPEGSVSTLKIQRTQQEDSAVYLCASSLLSGVGSPLHFGNGTRLTVT.

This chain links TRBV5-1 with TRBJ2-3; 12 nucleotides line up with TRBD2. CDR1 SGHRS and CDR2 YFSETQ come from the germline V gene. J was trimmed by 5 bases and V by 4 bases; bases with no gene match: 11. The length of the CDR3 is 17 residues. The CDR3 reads CASSRPSSGGALDTQYF. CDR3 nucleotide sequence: TGCGCCAGCAGCCGGCCTTCTAGCGGGGGGGCCCTAGATACGCAGTATTTT.

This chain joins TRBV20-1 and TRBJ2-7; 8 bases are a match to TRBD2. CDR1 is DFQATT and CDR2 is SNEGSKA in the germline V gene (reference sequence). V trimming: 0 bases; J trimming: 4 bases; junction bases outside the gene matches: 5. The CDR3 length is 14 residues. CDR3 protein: CSARDFGGVYEQYF. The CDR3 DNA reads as TGCAGTGCTAGAGATTTCGGGGGGGTGTACGAGCAGTACTTC.

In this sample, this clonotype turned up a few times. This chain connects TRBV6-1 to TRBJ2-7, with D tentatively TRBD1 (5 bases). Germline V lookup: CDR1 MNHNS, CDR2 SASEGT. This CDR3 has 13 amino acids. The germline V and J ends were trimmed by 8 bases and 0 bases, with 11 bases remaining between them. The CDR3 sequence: CASGRASSYEQYF. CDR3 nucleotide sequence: TGTGCCAGCGGCAGGGCAAGCTCCTACGAGCAGTACTTC.

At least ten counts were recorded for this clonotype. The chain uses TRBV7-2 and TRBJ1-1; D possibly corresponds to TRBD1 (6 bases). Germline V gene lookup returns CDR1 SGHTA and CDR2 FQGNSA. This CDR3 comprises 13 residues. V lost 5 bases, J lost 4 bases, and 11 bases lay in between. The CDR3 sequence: CASSPTRGTEAFF. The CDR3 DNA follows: TGTGCCAGCAGCCCCACCAGGGGCACTGAAGCTTTCTTT.

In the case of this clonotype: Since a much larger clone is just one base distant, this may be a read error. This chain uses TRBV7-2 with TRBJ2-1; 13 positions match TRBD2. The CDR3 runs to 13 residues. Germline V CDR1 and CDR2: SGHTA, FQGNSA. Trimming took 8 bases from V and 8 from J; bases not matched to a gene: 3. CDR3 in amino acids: CASGTSGTYEQFF. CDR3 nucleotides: TGTGCCAGCGGGACTAGCGGGACCTATGAGCAGTTCTTC.

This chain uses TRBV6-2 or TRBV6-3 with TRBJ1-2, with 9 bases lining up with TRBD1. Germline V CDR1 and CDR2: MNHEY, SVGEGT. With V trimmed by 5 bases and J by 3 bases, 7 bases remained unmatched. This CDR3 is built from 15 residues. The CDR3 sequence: CASSGRDRDHYGYTF. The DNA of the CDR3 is TGTGCCAGCAGTGGACGGGACAGGGACCACTATGGCTACACCTTC.

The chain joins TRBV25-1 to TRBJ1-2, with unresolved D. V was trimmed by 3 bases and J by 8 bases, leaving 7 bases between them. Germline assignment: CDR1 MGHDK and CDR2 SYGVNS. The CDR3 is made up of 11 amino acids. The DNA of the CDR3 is TGTGCCAGCAGTGAGCGTGGAGGCTACACCTTC. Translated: CASSERGGYTF.

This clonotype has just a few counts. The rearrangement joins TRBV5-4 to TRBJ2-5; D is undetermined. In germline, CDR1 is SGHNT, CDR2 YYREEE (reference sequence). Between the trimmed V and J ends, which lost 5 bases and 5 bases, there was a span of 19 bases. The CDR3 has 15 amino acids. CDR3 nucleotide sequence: TGTGCCAGCAGTCTCCCCCCGGGCACGGCGGAGACCCAGTACTTC. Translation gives CASSLPPGTAETQYF.

DNA of the CDR3: TGTGCCACCAGCAGAGAAGCCAGCTTCTCTGGAAACACCATATATTTT. This gives the protein CATSREASFSGNTIYF. This chain uses TRBV15 with TRBJ1-3; no clear D gene. This CDR3 has 16 residues. The germline V and J ends were trimmed by 0 bases and 0 bases, with 9 bases remaining between them. CDR1 and CDR2 (germline): LNHNV, YYDKDF (reference sequence). The full variable domain, its missing parts supplied by reference TRBV15 and TRBJ1-3, is DAMVIQNPRYQVTQFGKPVTLSCSQTLNHNVMYWYQQKSSQAPKLLFHYYDKDFNNEADTPDNFQSRRPNTSFCFLDIRSPGLGDTAMYLCATSREASFSGNTIYFGEGSWLTVV.

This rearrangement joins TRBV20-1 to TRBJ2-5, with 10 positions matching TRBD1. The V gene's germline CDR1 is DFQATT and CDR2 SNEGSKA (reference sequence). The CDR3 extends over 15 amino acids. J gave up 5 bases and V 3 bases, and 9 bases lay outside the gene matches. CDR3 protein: CSASHTTGGLETQYF. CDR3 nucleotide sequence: TGCAGTGCTAGCCACACGACAGGGGGCTTGGAGACCCAGTACTTC.

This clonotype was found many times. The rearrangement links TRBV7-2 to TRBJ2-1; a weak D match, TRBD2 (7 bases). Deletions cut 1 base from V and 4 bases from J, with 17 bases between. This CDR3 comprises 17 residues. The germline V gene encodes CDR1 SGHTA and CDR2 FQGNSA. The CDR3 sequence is CASSLGGASGPYNEQFF. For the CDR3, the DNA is TGTGCCAGCAGCTTAGGGGGGGCTAGCGGACCTTACAATGAGCAGTTCTTC.

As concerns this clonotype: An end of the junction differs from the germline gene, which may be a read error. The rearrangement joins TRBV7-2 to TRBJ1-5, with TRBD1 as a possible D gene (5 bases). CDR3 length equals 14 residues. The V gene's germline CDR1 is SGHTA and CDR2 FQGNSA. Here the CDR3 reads CASSVAGVSQPQHF. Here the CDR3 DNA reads TGTGCCAGCAGCGTAGCGGGGGTTAGTCAGCCCCAGCATTTT. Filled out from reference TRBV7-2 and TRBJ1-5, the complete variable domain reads GAGVSQSPSNKVTEKGKDVELRCDPISGHTALYWYRQSLGQGLEFLIYFQGNSAPDKSGLPSDRFSAERTGGSVSTLTIQRTQQEDSAVYLCASSVAGVSQPQHFGDGTRLSIL.

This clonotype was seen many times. The CDR3 region has the DNA TGTGCCAGCAGCCCACTAGCGGAACAAGAGACCCAGTACTTC. Its protein product is CASSPLAEQETQYF. The J gene is TRBJ2-5, the V gene TRBV7-2, with 8 bases lining up with TRBD2. With 5 bases clipped from V and 2 bases from J, the junction kept 4 bases outside the gene matches. This CDR3 has 14 amino acids. Germline CDR1 reads SGHTA; CDR2 reads FQGNSA.